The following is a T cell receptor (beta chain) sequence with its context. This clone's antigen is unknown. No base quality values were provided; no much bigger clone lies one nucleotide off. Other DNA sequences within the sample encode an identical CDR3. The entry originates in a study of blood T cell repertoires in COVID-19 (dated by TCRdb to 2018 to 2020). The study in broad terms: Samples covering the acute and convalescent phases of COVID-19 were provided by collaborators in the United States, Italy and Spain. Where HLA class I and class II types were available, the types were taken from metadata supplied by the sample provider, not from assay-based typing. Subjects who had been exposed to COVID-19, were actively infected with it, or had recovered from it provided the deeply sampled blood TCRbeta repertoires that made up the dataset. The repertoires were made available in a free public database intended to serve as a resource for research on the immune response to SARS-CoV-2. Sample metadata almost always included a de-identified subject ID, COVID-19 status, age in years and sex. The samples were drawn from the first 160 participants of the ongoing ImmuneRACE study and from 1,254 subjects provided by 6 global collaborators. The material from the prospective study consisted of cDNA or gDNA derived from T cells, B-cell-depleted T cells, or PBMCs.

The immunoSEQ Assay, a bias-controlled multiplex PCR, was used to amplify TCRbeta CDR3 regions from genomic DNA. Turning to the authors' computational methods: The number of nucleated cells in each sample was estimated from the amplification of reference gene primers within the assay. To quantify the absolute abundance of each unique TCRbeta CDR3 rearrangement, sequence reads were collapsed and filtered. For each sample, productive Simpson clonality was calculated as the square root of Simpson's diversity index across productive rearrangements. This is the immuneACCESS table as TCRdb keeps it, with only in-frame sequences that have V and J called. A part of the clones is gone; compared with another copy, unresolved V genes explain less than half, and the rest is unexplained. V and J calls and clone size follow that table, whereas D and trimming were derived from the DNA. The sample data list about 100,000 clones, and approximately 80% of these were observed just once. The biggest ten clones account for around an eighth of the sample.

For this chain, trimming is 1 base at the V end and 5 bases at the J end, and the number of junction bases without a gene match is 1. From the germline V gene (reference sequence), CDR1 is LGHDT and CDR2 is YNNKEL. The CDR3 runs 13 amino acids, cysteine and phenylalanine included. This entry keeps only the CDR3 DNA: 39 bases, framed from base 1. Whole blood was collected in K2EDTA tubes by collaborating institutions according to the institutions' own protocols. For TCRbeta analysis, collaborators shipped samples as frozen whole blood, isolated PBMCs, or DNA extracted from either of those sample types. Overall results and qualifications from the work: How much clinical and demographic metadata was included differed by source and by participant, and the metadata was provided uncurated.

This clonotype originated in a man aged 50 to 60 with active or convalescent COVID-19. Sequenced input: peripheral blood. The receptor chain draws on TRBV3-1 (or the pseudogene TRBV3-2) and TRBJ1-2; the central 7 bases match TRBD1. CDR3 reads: CASSQGQGYGYTF. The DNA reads TGTGCCAGCAGCCAAGGACAGGGATATGGCTACACCTTC.